This T cell receptor (beta chain) was recorded in a study of a mutant IDH1 vaccine in newly diagnosed glioma. About the study: There were eight vaccinations for patients, given in weeks 1, 3, 5, 7, 11, 15, 19 and 23. The first vaccination came 4-6 weeks after radiotherapy alone, or with temozolomide cycles.

In regard to this clone: What it recognizes is unknown.

Here immunoSEQ multiplex PCR was the method, and the copy in TCRdb shows in-frame clones only, minus some. In the table there are some 40,000 clones, about four fifths of which are singletons. Time point denoted: week 23, last vaccination. Vaccination comprised doses that each held 300 ug of mutant IDH1 20-mer peptide, plus topical imiquimod. Germline CDR1 and CDR2: MDHEN and SYDVKM. The CDR3 runs to 13 residues. The V and J ends lost 7 bases and 0 bases respectively, with 9 bases between them. The study's findings and limits: Pseudoprogression looked unconnected to shifts in top peripheral T cell clonotypes.

The receptor's source is a man aged 35-49 years with glioma. Sequenced here: PBMCs, sampled from a glioma patient whose treatment included an IDH1 peptide vaccine. The rearrangement uses TRBV28 and TRBJ1-2; TRBD1 might be the D (5 bases). CDR3: CASMGPANYGYTF. In DNA, the CDR3 is TGTGCCAGCATGGGGCCGGCTAACTATGGCTACACCTTC.